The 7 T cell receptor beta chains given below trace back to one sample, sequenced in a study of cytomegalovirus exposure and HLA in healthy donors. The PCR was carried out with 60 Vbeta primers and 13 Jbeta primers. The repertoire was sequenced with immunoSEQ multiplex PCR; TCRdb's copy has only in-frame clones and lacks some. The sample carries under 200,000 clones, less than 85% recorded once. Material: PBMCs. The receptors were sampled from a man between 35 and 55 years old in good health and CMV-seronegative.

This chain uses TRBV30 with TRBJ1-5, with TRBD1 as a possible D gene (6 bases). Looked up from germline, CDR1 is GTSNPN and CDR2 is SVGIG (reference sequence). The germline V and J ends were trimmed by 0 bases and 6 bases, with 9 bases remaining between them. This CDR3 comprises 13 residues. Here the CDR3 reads CAWSVRGGQPQHF. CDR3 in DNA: TGTGCCTGGAGTGTGCGAGGGGGTCAGCCCCAGCATTTT.

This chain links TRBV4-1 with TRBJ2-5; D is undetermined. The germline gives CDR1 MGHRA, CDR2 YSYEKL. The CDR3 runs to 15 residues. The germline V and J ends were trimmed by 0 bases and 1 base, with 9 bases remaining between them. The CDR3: CASSQEQQTQETQYF. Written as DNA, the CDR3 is TGCGCCAGCAGCCAAGAGCAACAGACCCAAGAGACCCAGTACTTC.

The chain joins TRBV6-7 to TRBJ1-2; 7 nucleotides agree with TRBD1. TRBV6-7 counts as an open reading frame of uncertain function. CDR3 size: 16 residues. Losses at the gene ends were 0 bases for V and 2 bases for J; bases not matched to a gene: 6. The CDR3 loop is CASSYSEKTGNYGYTF. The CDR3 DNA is TGTGCCAGCAGTTACTCGGAAAAGACAGGGAACTATGGCTACACCTTC.

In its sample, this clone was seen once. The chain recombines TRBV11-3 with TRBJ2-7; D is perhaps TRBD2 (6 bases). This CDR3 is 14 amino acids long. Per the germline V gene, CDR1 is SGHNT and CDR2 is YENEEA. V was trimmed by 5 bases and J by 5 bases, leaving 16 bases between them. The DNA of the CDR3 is TGTGCCAGCAGCCAGGGACTGGGGATCCACGAGCAGTACTTC. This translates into CASSQGLGIHEQYF.

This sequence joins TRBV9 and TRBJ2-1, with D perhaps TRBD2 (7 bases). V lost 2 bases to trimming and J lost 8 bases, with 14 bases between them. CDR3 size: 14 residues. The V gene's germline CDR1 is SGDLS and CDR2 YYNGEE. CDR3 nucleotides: TGTGCCAGCAGCGTTGGGGGGGCCGGGGATGAGCAGTTCTTC. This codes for CASSVGGAGDEQFF.

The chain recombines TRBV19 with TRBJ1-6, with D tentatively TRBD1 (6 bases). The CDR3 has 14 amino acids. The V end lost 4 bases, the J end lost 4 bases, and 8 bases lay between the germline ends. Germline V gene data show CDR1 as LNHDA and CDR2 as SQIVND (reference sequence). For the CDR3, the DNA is TGTGCCAGTAGTACGACAGGTTATAATTCACCCCTCCACTTT. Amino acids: CASSTTGYNSPLHF.

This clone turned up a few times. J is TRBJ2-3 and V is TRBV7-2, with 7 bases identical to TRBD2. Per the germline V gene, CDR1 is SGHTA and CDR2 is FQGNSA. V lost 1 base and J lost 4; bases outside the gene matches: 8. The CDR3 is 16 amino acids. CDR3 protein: CASSLVHLAVSDTQYF. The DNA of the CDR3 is TGTGCCAGCAGCTTAGTTCACCTAGCGGTGTCAGATACGCAGTATTTT.